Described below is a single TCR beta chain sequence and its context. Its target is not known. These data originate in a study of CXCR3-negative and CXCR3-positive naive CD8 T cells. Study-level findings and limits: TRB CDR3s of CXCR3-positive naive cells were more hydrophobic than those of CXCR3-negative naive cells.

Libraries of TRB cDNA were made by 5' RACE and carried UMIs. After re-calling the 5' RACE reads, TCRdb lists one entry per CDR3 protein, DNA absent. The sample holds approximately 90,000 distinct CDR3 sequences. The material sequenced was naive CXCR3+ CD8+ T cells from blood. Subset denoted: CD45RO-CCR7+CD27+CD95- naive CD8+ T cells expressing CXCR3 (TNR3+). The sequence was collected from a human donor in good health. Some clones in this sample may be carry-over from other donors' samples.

This CDR3 is CASTRGPIETQYF. The J gene is TRBJ2-5, the V gene TRBV28; the TRBD1 assignment by TCRdb is unverifiable without DNA. The CDR3 covers 13 residues. CDR1 MDHEN and CDR2 SYDVKM come from the germline V gene.